This TCR beta chain was recorded in a study of OX40 agonist ivuxolimab in advanced cancers. The method was immunoSEQ multiplex PCR; TCRdb's version includes in-frame clones alone and lacks a portion of them. The profile shows around 67,000 clones, roughly 84% of them singletons. Germline V gives CDR1 MDHEN, CDR2 SYDVKM. V lost 3 bases and J lost 9, with 15 bases in between. CDR3 length: 14 amino acids. The chain carries TRBV28 and TRBJ2-1; no reliable D call. Sequencing used CD4+ or CD8+ T cells sorted from blood, obtained in a trial of the OX40 agonist ivuxolimab. The clonotype originates from an adult with an advanced solid tumor such as melanoma, head and neck, liver or kidney cancer. The CDR3 DNA reads as TGTGCCAGCAGTTTGGGCGCTAGAAAGGGTGAGCAGTTCTTC. Translated: CASSLGARKGEQFF.